What follows describes a single TCR beta chain. The PCR had 60 Vbeta and 13 Jbeta primers. This table comes from immunoSEQ multiplex PCR, and its TCRdb copy is limited to in-frame clones, with some not included. The table has 130,000 to 150,000 clones, about 85% seen once. The sample belongs to a study of cytomegalovirus exposure and HLA in healthy donors. Study-level background: Roughly 180 million T cells yielded 90 million to 130 million unique TCR beta sequences, as an earlier analysis found.

Trimming took 3 bases from V and 1 from J; bases not matched to a gene: 8. The germline gives CDR1 MNHEY, CDR2 SMNVEV (reference sequence). The length of the CDR3 is 18 residues. The chain joins TRBV27 to TRBJ2-5; 13 nucleotides line up with TRBD2. The sequencing input was PBMCs. The TCR was taken from a female donor in good health and CMV-seronegative. The CDR3 DNA reads TGTGCCAGCAGTTTCACTAGCGGGGGGGCCGGTTTCCAAGAGACCCAGTACTTC. It encodes CASSFTSGGAGFQETQYF.